The 29 T cell receptor beta chains in this list originate from one sample, sequenced in a study of T cell responses to AZD1222 COVID-19 vaccine. Profiling relied on immunoSEQ multiplex PCR, and the TCRdb table lists in-frame clones only, not all of them. In the table there are approximately 120,000 clones, more than 85% of which are singletons. The sequencing here drew on peripheral blood, taken on day 0 of AZD1222 vaccination. Receptors originate from an adult in good health.

This sequence joins TRBV28 and TRBJ1-6, with no clear D. The CDR3 has 14 amino acids. V was cut by 2 bases and J by 10 bases, with 12 bases left in between. Germline V gene sequence: CDR1 MDHEN, CDR2 SYDVKM. CDR3 bases: TGTGCCAGCAGTTTAGAAGGGATAAGCTCACCCCTCCACTTT. Its protein product is CASSLEGISSPLHF.

This sequence joins TRBV19 and TRBJ1-1; 8 nucleotides agree with TRBD1. The germline V gene encodes CDR1 LNHDA and CDR2 SQIVND (reference sequence). The CDR3 contains 14 residues. Losses at the gene ends were 5 bases for V and 3 bases for J; bases not matched to a gene: 5. This chain's CDR3 is CASSFGQGHTEAFF. The CDR3 bases are TGTGCCAGTAGTTTTGGACAGGGCCACACTGAAGCTTTCTTT. Drawing the rest from reference TRBV19 and TRBJ1-1, the complete variable domain is DGGITQSPKYLFRKEGQNVTLSCEQNLNHDAMYWYRQDPGQGLRLIYYSQIVNDFQKGDIAEGYSVSREKKESFPLTVTSAQKNPTAFYLCASSFGQGHTEAFFGQGTRLTVV.

CDR3 residues: CASSGGLAGFTDTQYF. Written as DNA, the CDR3 is TGTGCCAGCAGTGGGGGTCTAGCGGGTTTCACAGATACGCAGTATTTT. The chain joins TRBV2 to TRBJ2-3, with TRBD2 matching over 8 bases. This CDR3 has 16 amino acids. CDR1 is SNHLY, CDR2 FYNNEI, per germline. The V segment lost 4 bases and the J segment 2 bases; nucleotides outside the gene matches: 8.

The genes are TRBV4-3 and TRBJ2-4, with 9 nucleotides matching TRBD1. The CDR3 totals 15 residues. V lost 4 bases and J lost 5; bases outside the gene matches: 6. Germline CDR1 is LGHNA and CDR2 is YSLEER. CDR3 sequence: CASSPWTGAQNIQYF. In nucleotides, the CDR3 is TGCGCCAGCAGCCCCTGGACAGGGGCCCAAAACATTCAGTACTTC.

CDR3 protein: CASHTGLGETQYF. CDR3 bases: TGTGCCAGCCACACAGGGCTAGGGGAGACCCAGTACTTC. This rearrangement joins TRBV7-9 to TRBJ2-5, with D tentatively TRBD1 (6 bases). The CDR3 is 13 residues long. Germline V gives CDR1 SEHNR, CDR2 FQNEAQ (reference sequence). The V gene lost 8 bases and the J gene lost 5 bases, with 15 bases spanning the gap.

J is TRBJ2-3 and V is TRBV18, with TRBD2 matching over 10 bases. V gave up 3 bases and J gave up 5 bases; unmatched junction bases: 5. The CDR3 runs to 15 residues. CDR1 and CDR2 (germline): KGHSH, LQKENI. CDR3 nucleotide sequence: TGTGCCAGCTCACCCCTAGCGGGAGTTAGAGATACGCAGTATTTT. It yields the protein CASSPLAGVRDTQYF.

The sample holds a few counts of this clone. The genes are TRBV28 and TRBJ1-2, with a possible D match to TRBD1 (5 bases). This CDR3 spans 12 amino acids. Trimming stripped 4 bases from V and 7 bases from J, with 10 bases between. From germline, CDR1 is MDHEN and CDR2 SYDVKM. The CDR3, as DNA: TGTGCCAGCAGTTCAGGGAGTGTTGGCTACACCTTC. It yields the protein CASSSGSVGYTF.

The chain employs TRBV28 and TRBJ1-5, with TRBD1 as a possible D gene (5 bases). The CDR3 is 14 amino acids. V gave up 3 bases and J gave up 5 bases, with 11 bases separating them. Germline lookup yields CDR1 MDHEN and CDR2 SYDVKM. The CDR3 DNA reads as TGTGCCAGCAGTTTGGGGCAGGTTGATCAGCCCCAGCATTTT. Encoded protein: CASSLGQVDQPQHF. Based on the CDR3 plus reference TRBV28 and TRBJ1-5, the full variable domain is DVKVTQSSRYLVKRTGEKVFLECVQDMDHENMFWYRQDPGLGLRLIYFSYDVKMKEKGDIPEGYSVSREKKERFSLILESASTNQTSMYLCASSLGQVDQPQHFGDGTRLSIL.

This sequence joins TRBV4-3 and TRBJ2-5; 10 nucleotides match TRBD1. Per the germline V gene, CDR1 is LGHNA and CDR2 is YSLEER. V was pared by 1 base and J by 5 bases, with 7 bases of the junction left unmatched. The length of the CDR3 is 16 residues. Written as DNA, the CDR3 is TGCGCCAGCAGCCAAGGGTGGACAGGGGGAGGCGAGACCCAGTACTTC. This codes for CASSQGWTGGGETQYF.

The chain is built from TRBV19 and TRBJ2-2; D is unresolved. V was clipped by 5 bases and J by 0 bases, with 7 bases between them. Germline loops: CDR1 LNHDA, CDR2 SQIVND (reference sequence). The CDR3 runs to 14 residues. CDR3 nucleotide sequence: TGTGCCAGTAGTGGGCCAGCGAACACCGGGGAGCTGTTTTTT. This gives the protein CASSGPANTGELFF. The full variable domain, completed using reference TRBV19 and TRBJ2-2, is DGGITQSPKYLFRKEGQNVTLSCEQNLNHDAMYWYRQDPGQGLRLIYYSQIVNDFQKGDIAEGYSVSREKKESFPLTVTSAQKNPTAFYLCASSGPANTGELFFGEGSRLTVL.

The chain carries TRBV5-5 and TRBJ1-1, with D possibly matching TRBD1 (6 bases). The CDR3 sequence is 17 residues long. CDR1 is SGHKS and CDR2 is YYEKEE in the germline V gene (reference sequence). The ends were cut back, 1 base at V and 0 bases at J, with 16 bases in the middle. The CDR3 nucleotides are TGTGCCAGCAGCTTGACAGGGAGGGGGAGAATGAACACTGAAGCTTTCTTT. This sequence encodes CASSLTGRGRMNTEAFF.

CDR3 sequence (DNA): TGCGCCAGCAGCCAAGAAGCGGGAAATCAGCCCCAGCATTTT. It translates to CASSQEAGNQPQHF. J is TRBJ1-5 and V is TRBV4-3; D is undetermined. CDR3 size: 14 residues. Germline CDR1 is LGHNA and CDR2 is YSLEER. Trimming stripped 0 bases from V and 4 bases from J, with 7 bases between.

The chain links TRBV13 to TRBJ1-1; D gene uncertain. The germline V gene has CDR1 PRHDT and CDR2 FYEKMQ (reference sequence). The V gene lost 0 bases and the J gene lost 1 base, with 3 bases spanning the gap. The CDR3 consists of 13 residues. The CDR3 DNA reads TGTGCCAGCAGCTTAGGCGGGAACACTGAAGCTTTCTTT. Its translation: CASSLGGNTEAFF.

The rearrangement joins TRBV24-1 to TRBJ1-3; no clear D gene. The CDR3 has 12 residues. Trimming took off 5 bases at V and 0 bases at J, with 1 base between the two ends. Germline assignment: CDR1 KGHDR and CDR2 SFDVKD. CDR3 sequence (DNA): TGTGCCACCAGTGCCTCTGGAAACACCATATATTTT. As protein: CATSASGNTIYF.

The CDR3 coding sequence is TGTGCCAGCAGGGACACTAGCGGGAGCTCCTACGAGCAGTACTTC. Encoded protein: CASRDTSGSSYEQYF. The chain carries TRBV11-2 and TRBJ2-7, with 11 nucleotides matching TRBD2. CDR3 length: 15 residues. Germline CDR1 and CDR2: SGHAT and FQNNGV. V lost 6 bases, J lost 0 bases, and 4 bases stayed unmatched.

This clone was observed a single time. This chain uses TRBV20-1 with TRBJ1-2; TRBD1 matches at 9 bases. Germline V gene lookup returns CDR1 DFQATT and CDR2 SNEGSKA (reference sequence). With V trimmed by 5 bases and J by 7 bases, 2 bases remained unmatched. The CDR3 is made up of 11 amino acids. For the CDR3, the DNA is TGCAGTGCTCCGGGACAGGGTGGCTACACCTTC. This codes for CSAPGQGGYTF.

This sequence joins TRBV6-5 and TRBJ1-1; D ambiguous. The germline gives CDR1 MNHEY, CDR2 SVGAGI. V lost 6 bases and J lost 1, with 12 bases in between. This CDR3 has 14 amino acids. DNA for the CDR3: TGTGCCAGCAGACCCACACCAAGGAACACTGAAGCTTTCTTT. Residues: CASRPTPRNTEAFF.

The chain employs TRBV6-5 and TRBJ1-5; 10 bases map to TRBD1. From germline, CDR1 is MNHEY and CDR2 SVGAGI. The CDR3 loop spans 15 amino acids. J gave up 3 bases and V 7 bases, and 6 bases lay outside the gene matches. This CDR3 is CASTRDRGSNQPQHF. CDR3 DNA: TGTGCCAGCACCCGGGACAGGGGTTCCAATCAGCCCCAGCATTTT.

The chain combines TRBV6-1 with TRBJ2-7; weak D call: TRBD2 (6 bases). The germline gives CDR1 MNHNS, CDR2 SASEGT. V shed 2 bases and J shed 0 bases, with 11 bases lying between them. The CDR3 has 15 amino acids. The CDR3 DNA is TGTGCCAGCAGTGAATTGCGGGGAAGCTCCTACGAGCAGTACTTC. Encoded protein: CASSELRGSSYEQYF.

V is TRBV6-5 and J is TRBJ1-2; unclear D gene. The germline gives CDR1 MNHEY, CDR2 SVGAGI. The CDR3 loop spans 11 amino acids. Between the trimmed V and J ends, which lost 10 bases and 0 bases, there was a span of 6 bases. CDR3 loop: CATTPNYGYTF. CDR3 DNA sequence: TGTGCCACCACACCTAACTATGGCTACACCTTC.

The J gene is TRBJ1-1, the V gene TRBV11-2, with TRBD1 matching 7 bases. Germline values: CDR1 SGHAT, CDR2 FQNNGV. V lost 5 bases and J lost 6; bases outside the gene matches: 9. The length of the CDR3 is 14 residues. CDR3 in DNA: TGTGCCAGCAGCAGGGGACAGCGGGGATCTGAAGCTTTCTTT. It yields the protein CASSRGQRGSEAFF.

To note about this clone: One junction end does not reproduce the germline sequence, and a read error may be involved. This rearrangement joins TRBV9 to TRBJ1-6; D is undetermined. The CDR3 totals 15 residues. In germline, CDR1 is SGDLS, CDR2 YYNGEE. The CDR3 region has the DNA TGTGCCAGCAGCGTAGACCCGAAAGTAGGTTCACCCCTACACTTT. Translation gives CASSVDPKVGSPLHF.

The gene calls are TRBV10-3 and TRBJ2-3; no reliable D call. Trimming pared 0 bases from V and 8 bases from J, leaving 9 bases between. In germline, CDR1 is ENHRY, CDR2 SYGVKD. The CDR3 consists of 13 residues. The CDR3 sequence is CAISESLVVTQYF. As DNA, the CDR3 is TGTGCCATCAGTGAGTCCCTAGTCGTTACGCAGTATTTT.

V usage is TRBV25-1 and J usage is TRBJ2-2; 10 positions agree with TRBD1. The J segment lost 0 bases and the V segment lost 2 bases, leaving 3 bases of the junction unmatched. The CDR3 is 17 residues long. Germline V gene sequence: CDR1 MGHDK, CDR2 SYGVNS. The CDR3 DNA follows: TGTGCCAGCAGTGAACGACAGGGGGCTTCGAACACCGGGGAGCTGTTTTTT. Translation gives CASSERQGASNTGELFF.

Turning to this clone: This sample also contains other DNA sequences that code for the same CDR3. The chain joins TRBV28 to TRBJ1-2; D unresolved. Trimming removed 6 bases from V and 2 bases from J, with 7 bases in between. The CDR3 is 12 residues long. Per germline, CDR1 MDHEN and CDR2 SYDVKM. CDR3: CASSGGNYGYTF. The CDR3 DNA reads as TGTGCCAGCAGCGGAGGGAACTATGGCTACACCTTC.

The chain couples TRBV6-4 to TRBJ2-1; 8 nucleotides line up with TRBD2. Germline V CDR1 and CDR2: MRHNA, SNTAGT. The V and J ends lost 5 bases and 3 bases, in that order; junction bases with no gene match: 0. The CDR3 runs 13 residues. DNA of the CDR3: TGTGCCAGCAGTAGCGGGAGCTACAATGAGCAGTTCTTC. Protein sequence: CASSSGSYNEQFF.

The V gene is TRBV28, the J gene TRBJ1-1; D call uncertain. Between the trimmed V and J ends, which lost 3 bases and 5 bases, there was a span of 13 bases. CDR1 is MDHEN, CDR2 SYDVKM, per germline. The CDR3 sequence is 14 residues long. The CDR3 DNA reads TGTGCCAGCAGTTTTCGGCAGCGGAGGACTGAAGCTTTCTTT. Protein: CASSFRQRRTEAFF.

The chain links TRBV5-1 to TRBJ1-2, with unresolved D. Germline CDR1 and CDR2: SGHRS and YFSETQ. The V and J ends lost 4 bases and 8 bases respectively, with 18 bases between them. This CDR3 is built from 14 residues. The CDR3 loop is CASSPLDPPWGYTF. The CDR3 DNA reads TGCGCCAGCAGCCCATTGGACCCCCCCTGGGGCTACACCTTC. The entire variable domain, with the rest obtained from reference TRBV5-1 and TRBJ1-2, is as follows: KAGVTQTPRYLIKTRGQQVTLSCSPISGHRSVSWYQQTPGQGLQFLFEYFSETQRNKGNFPGRFSGRQFSNSRSEMNVSTLELGDSALYLCASSPLDPPWGYTFGSGTRLTVV.

This sequence joins TRBV6-5 and TRBJ2-7, with 12 bases aligning to TRBD2. CDR1 and CDR2 (germline): MNHEY, SVGAGI. V lost 6 bases and J lost 5; bases outside the gene matches: 8. This CDR3 is 15 amino acids long. Written as DNA, the CDR3 is TGTGCCAGCAGAAGGACTAGCGGGATCCCCCACGAGCAGTACTTC. Translation gives CASRRTSGIPHEQYF.